Below, 16 T cell receptor beta chains from the same sample are listed, as sequenced in a study of blood T cell repertoires in COVID-19. Assay: immunoSEQ multiplex PCR; the TCRdb copy retains only in-frame clones and omits some. The sample lists roughly 100,000 clones; approximately 86% were seen once. The sequenced material came from peripheral blood. Receptors were obtained from a woman aged 45-65 years with COVID-19, enrolled during active disease.

V is TRBV24-1 and J is TRBJ2-1, with 10 bases matching TRBD1. J was trimmed by 1 base and V by 3 bases; bases with no gene match: 8. Germline V gene data show CDR1 as KGHDR and CDR2 as SFDVKD. The CDR3 is 18 residues long. The CDR3 DNA is TGTGCCACCAGTGATGCACCGGGACAGGGGCTATCCTACAATGAGCAGTTCTTC. This codes for CATSDAPGQGLSYNEQFF.

The chain is built from TRBV15 and TRBJ1-1; 7 nucleotides align to TRBD1. The V gene end was trimmed by 0 bases and the J gene end by 1 base; junction bases not matched to a gene: 2. CDR1 and CDR2 (germline): LNHNV, YYDKDF (reference sequence). The length of the CDR3 is 15 residues. The CDR3 loop is CATSRDRTGNTEAFF. CDR3 DNA sequence: TGTGCCACCAGCAGAGACCGGACAGGGAACACTGAAGCTTTCTTT. Full variable domain (missing parts from reference TRBV15 and TRBJ1-1): DAMVIQNPRYQVTQFGKPVTLSCSQTLNHNVMYWYQQKSSQAPKLLFHYYDKDFNNEADTPDNFQSRRPNTSFCFLDIRSPGLGDTAMYLCATSRDRTGNTEAFFGQGTRLTVV.

This rearrangement joins TRBV9 to TRBJ1-3; 9 nucleotides align to TRBD1. The CDR3 is 15 amino acids. V dropped 4 bases and J dropped 1; count of bases not matched to a gene: 3. Per the germline V gene, CDR1 is SGDLS and CDR2 is YYNGEE. This CDR3 reads CASSQTGGSGNTIYF. DNA for the CDR3: TGTGCCAGCAGCCAGACAGGGGGTTCTGGAAACACCATATATTTT. The variable domain in full, completed from reference TRBV9 and TRBJ1-3, reads DSGVTQTPKHLITATGQRVTLRCSPRSGDLSVYWYQQSLDQGLQFLIQYYNGEERAKGNILERFSAQQFPDLHSELNLSSLELGDSALYFCASSQTGGSGNTIYFGEGSWLTVV.

The chain carries TRBV4-2 and TRBJ2-5; 14 bases are shared with TRBD2. V trimming: 2 bases; J trimming: 4 bases; junction bases outside the gene matches: 9. Germline loops: CDR1 LGHNA, CDR2 YNFKEQ. This CDR3 region has 18 residues. For the CDR3, the DNA is TGTGCCAGCAGCCAACCGATTTCCGGGACTAGCGGGGGAGAGACCCAGTACTTC. It codes for CASSQPISGTSGGETQYF.

This clone was observed a single time. The V and J genes are TRBV6-5 and TRBJ2-7; TRBD1 matches at 7 bases. The CDR3 runs to 14 residues. Trimming cost V 4 bases and J 1 base; bases outside gene matches: 4. The V gene's germline CDR1 is MNHEY and CDR2 SVGAGI. CDR3 loop: CASSSRQGSYEQYF. CDR3 in DNA: TGTGCCAGCAGTTCCCGACAGGGTTCCTACGAGCAGTACTTC.

The chain is built from TRBV3-1 (or the pseudogene TRBV3-2) and TRBJ2-7; a possible D gene is TRBD1 (6 bases). Germline V gene lookup returns CDR1 LGHDT and CDR2 YNNKEL (reference sequence). The CDR3 covers 14 residues. V was shortened by 2 bases and J by 3 bases, with 11 bases between the two germline ends. Written as DNA, the CDR3 is TGTGCCAGCAGCCAACAGACAGGAAACTACGAGCAGTACTTC. Translating gives CASSQQTGNYEQYF.

This chain joins TRBV4-1 and TRBJ1-1; D gene uncertain. Germline V gene sequence: CDR1 MGHRA, CDR2 YSYEKL. The length of the CDR3 is 15 residues. Trimming took off 1 base at V and 4 bases at J, with 13 bases between the two ends. The CDR3 coding sequence is TGCGCCAGCAGCCAAGGAGGAGACGCCGGCACTGAAGCTTTCTTT. Its translation is CASSQGGDAGTEAFF.

This clone showed up just once. This rearrangement joins TRBV13 to TRBJ1-1, with 7 bases lining up with TRBD1. Germline CDR1 reads PRHDT; CDR2 reads FYEKMQ (reference sequence). This CDR3 contains 15 residues. V was pared by 5 bases and J by 1 base, with 7 bases of the junction left unmatched. CDR3 in amino acids: CASSRYRGSNTEAFF. As DNA, the CDR3 is TGTGCCAGCAGCCGCTACAGGGGTTCGAACACTGAAGCTTTCTTT.

This clone was seen just once. V gene TRBV5-4 combines with J gene TRBJ2-3, with 9 bases aligning to TRBD2. The V segment lost 4 bases and the J segment 5 bases; nucleotides outside the gene matches: 11. Germline V gene lookup returns CDR1 SGHNT and CDR2 YYREEE (reference sequence). The CDR3 covers 16 residues. The CDR3 region is CASSPSLAGAGDTQYF. As DNA, the CDR3 is TGTGCCAGCAGCCCCTCATTAGCGGGGGCGGGAGATACGCAGTATTTT.

The V gene is TRBV2, the J gene TRBJ1-2; tentative D call: TRBD1 (6 bases). Germline-derived CDR1 and CDR2 are SNHLY and FYNNEI. The CDR3 covers 14 residues. V was trimmed by 5 bases and J by 8 bases, leaving 18 bases between them. The DNA for the CDR3 is TGTGCCAGCAGTACCCAGGGGTCATCTATGGGCTACACCTTC. This gives the protein CASSTQGSSMGYTF.

V usage is TRBV5-1 and J usage is TRBJ1-2, with 9 nucleotides matching TRBD1. CDR3 length: 15 amino acids. With 2 bases clipped from V and 3 bases from J, the junction kept 5 bases outside the gene matches. The germline gives CDR1 SGHRS, CDR2 YFSETQ. Written as DNA, the CDR3 is TGCGCCAGCAGCTTCGGCGGGACAGGGCACTATGGCTACACCTTC. It yields the protein CASSFGGTGHYGYTF.

V gene TRBV9 combines with J gene TRBJ2-1, with 11 bases lining up with TRBD2. Germline loops: CDR1 SGDLS, CDR2 YYNGEE. This CDR3 spans 16 amino acids. The junction had 6 bases not matched to a gene; V was cut back by 4 bases and J by 3 bases. In DNA, the CDR3 is TGTGCCAGCAGCCCACGGACTAGCGGGTACTACAATGAGCAGTTCTTC. Its protein product is CASSPRTSGYYNEQFF.

J is TRBJ2-4 and V is TRBV5-1, with TRBD2 as a possible D gene (6 bases). CDR3 length: 14 amino acids. V was trimmed by 4 bases and J by 6 bases, leaving 14 bases between them. CDR1 is SGHRS, CDR2 YFSETQ, per germline. CDR3 DNA sequence: TGCGCCAGCAGCCCGACGTGGGGAGGAAACATTCAGTACTTC. Translated, it gives CASSPTWGGNIQYF.

CDR3 in DNA: TGTGCCAGCTCACCATATAGCGGGGAGACCAATGAGCAGTTCTTC. Amino acids: CASSPYSGETNEQFF. The J gene is TRBJ2-1, the V gene TRBV18; 8 nucleotides agree with TRBD2. Trimming took 2 bases from V and 6 from J; bases not matched to a gene: 6. This CDR3 is 15 amino acids long. Germline V gene data show CDR1 as KGHSH and CDR2 as LQKENI.

The chain employs TRBV30 and TRBJ1-5; no firm D call. The CDR3 is 17 residues long. Trimming removed 1 base from V and 4 bases from J, with 20 bases in between. Germline V lookup: CDR1 GTSNPN, CDR2 SVGIG (reference sequence). The CDR3 is CAWSDGKGVVLNQPQHF. Written as DNA, the CDR3 is TGTGCCTGGAGTGACGGGAAGGGTGTAGTCCTAAATCAGCCCCAGCATTTT.

V is TRBV7-2 and J is TRBJ2-5; 7 nucleotides agree with TRBD1. The CDR3 extends over 17 amino acids. From germline, CDR1 is SGHTA and CDR2 FQGNSA. V lost 5 bases to trimming and J lost 3 bases; unmatched junction nucleotides: 15. The CDR3 sequence: CASSPRGTALQKETQYF. As DNA, the CDR3 is TGTGCCAGCAGCCCCCGAGGGACAGCCTTGCAGAAAGAGACCCAGTACTTC.